A single T cell receptor (beta chain) is shown here with its context. Mouse gene names apply. The DNA ends 1 residue before the CDR3 does, and the rest of the CDR3 is filled in from the germline J gene. Here immunoSEQ multiplex PCR was the method, and the copy in TCRdb shows in-frame clones only, minus some. The sample has several thousand clones, about half seen once. The data were obtained in a study of tissue T cells after allogeneic stem cell transplantation. V lost 0 bases and J 0 bases, leaving 11 bases between the germline ends. The CDR3 has 16 amino acids. Germline assignment: CDR1 NNHNN and CDR2 SYGAGS (reference sequence). Time point in this sample: mouse harvest day 7 after allogeneic transplant. Mouse grafts combined 10^7 T-cell-depleted bone marrow cells with 10^6 splenic CD5+ T cells. B6 (H2b) cells into BALB/c (H2d) mice; tissues taken at day 7 or 14.

The sequence derives from a female BALB/c mouse given C57BL/6 T cells with graft-versus-host disease after an allogeneic hematopoietic cell transplant. The chain recombines TRBV13-2 with TRBJ2-3; TRBD1 is a possible D gene (6 bases). The sequencing sample was made of gut tissue. The CDR3 bases that were read are TGTGCCAGCGGTGATGCGTGGACAGTTAGTGCAGAAACGCTGTAT. Protein product: CASGDAWTVSAETLY. The entire CDR3 protein reads CASGDAWTVSAETLYF.